The 21 T cell receptor beta chains below all came from one sample that was sequenced in a study of tumor-infiltrating lymphocytes in primary liver carcinoma. Each 20-30 mg portion of unsorted bulk tissue served as the source for co-extraction of RNA and DNA. Researchers generated TCR beta cDNA from about 500 ng of total RNA, relying on a constant-region primer. A slightly modified ARM-PCR protocol with three nested multiplex PCR rounds produced these TCR beta libraries. Two initial PCR rounds of around 9 cycles each paired TRBV1-TRBV30 forward primers with a C-beta reverse primer. TCRdb re-derived calls from the multiplex PCR reads in MiXCR, one entry per CDR3 protein. Among 37,000 or so distinct CDR3 sequences listed, more than 60% were seen once. The sample consisted of tumor-adjacent normal liver tissue. These receptors all come from a man between 40 and 49 years old with primary liver carcinoma and hepatitis B virus infection.

Remarks on this clonotype: The junction differs from germline at one of its ends, possibly a read error. The genes are TRBV10-3 and TRBJ2-1; either TRBD1 or TRBD2 may fit D (5 bases each). The V gene's germline CDR1 is ENHRY and CDR2 SYGVKD. The CDR3 is 14 amino acids. The CDR3 protein is CAFRAPSSYIEQFF. CDR3 DNA sequence: TGTGCCTTCAGGGCACCTAGCTCCTACATTGAGCAGTTCTTC.

Points on this clonotype: One end of the junction varies from germline; a read error may be responsible. The chain links TRBV6-2 or TRBV6-3 to TRBJ2-2; D is ambiguous. Germline loops: CDR1 MNHEY, CDR2 SVGEGT. The CDR3 has 15 amino acids. The CDR3 loop is CAGRPPVSNTGELFF. The CDR3 DNA reads TGTGCCGGCAGGCCCCCGGTGTCGAACACCGGGGAGCTGTTTTTT.

Points on this clonotype: The CDR3 does not end in the conserved phenylalanine or tryptophan, so this is likely a read error. The chain is built from TRBV29-1 and TRBJ2-2; D perhaps matches TRBD1 (5 bases). Germline CDR1 and CDR2: SQVTM and ANQGSEA. The CDR3 runs to 14 residues. CDR3 coding DNA: TGCAGCATTGATACGCAGGGGAACACCGGGGAGCTGTTTTCT. It is translated as CSIDTQGNTGELFS.

On this clonotype itself: A read error may account for a junction end that differs from germline. CDR3 residues: CARSGASERADTQYF. The CDR3 DNA reads as TGTGCCAGGAGTGGGGCTAGCGAGAGAGCAGATACGCAGTATTTT. This chain joins TRBV30 and TRBJ2-3; TRBD2 might be the D (6 bases). The CDR3 has 15 amino acids. CDR1 GTSNPN and CDR2 SVGIG come from the germline V gene (reference sequence).

This clonotype was picked up one time. Germline is not matched at one junction end, which may reflect a read error. The chain carries TRBV30 and TRBJ1-1; D remains unclear. The germline CDR1 and CDR2 sequences are GTSNPN and SVGIG (reference sequence). The CDR3 sequence is 13 residues long. The CDR3 nucleotides are TGTACCTGGAGTGTACAGTTCGGGAGTGAAGCTTTCTTT. Residues: CTWSVQFGSEAFF.

As regards this clonotype: The junction does not match germline at one end; this may be a read error. The chain uses TRBV7-9 and TRBJ1-4; tentative D call: TRBD1 (5 bases). This CDR3 has 13 residues. Germline CDR1 and CDR2: SEHNR and FQNEAQ (reference sequence). The CDR3 is CVSSSIGVEKLFF. The CDR3 nucleotides read TGTGTCAGCAGCTCTATAGGGGTGGAAAAACTGTTTTTT.

V and J are TRBV5-6 and TRBJ1-2; 9 bases line up with TRBD1. Germline V CDR1 and CDR2: SGHDT, YYEEEE. The CDR3 has 16 residues. V shed 4 bases, J shed 5 bases, and the junction held 12 bases outside the gene matches. The CDR3 nucleotides are TGTGCCAGCAGCGGCCGGACCGGGACAGGGAGTTATGGCTACACCTTC. It is translated as CASSGRTGTGSYGYTF.

With respect to this clonotype: One end of the junction does not line up with germline, which may come from a read error. The chain combines TRBV29-1 with TRBJ2-3; perhaps TRBD2 as D (5 bases). CDR3 length: 11 amino acids. Germline values: CDR1 SQVTM, CDR2 ANQGSEA. The CDR3 here is CSVGSTNTQYF. CDR3 in DNA: TGTAGCGTTGGCAGCACAAATACGCAGTATTTT.

About this clonotype: A much larger clone differs from this one at a single base, so this may be a read error. CDR3 sequence (DNA): TGTGCCAGCGGCAAAGCGCGTCCGGACCGGCCAAATGAGCAGTTCTTC. It translates to CASGKARPDRPNEQFF. V and J are TRBV21-1 and TRBJ2-1. TRBV21-1 is an annotated pseudogene. The CDR3 covers 16 residues.

On this clonotype itself: This CDR3 fails to terminate in the conserved phenylalanine or tryptophan, so it likely reflects a read error. The J gene is TRBJ2-3, the V gene TRBV6-4, with 7 bases matching TRBD2. CDR1 and CDR2 from the germline V gene are MRHNA and SNTAGT. The CDR3 is made up of 13 amino acids. CDR3 nucleotides: TGTGCCAGCAGTGCGGGAGGCACATATACGCAGTATTAT. This sequence encodes CASSAGGTYTQYY.

Comments on this clonotype: An end of the junction does not agree with germline; a read error may underlie this. V and J are TRBV11-1 and TRBJ2-4; 10 nucleotides align to TRBD2. The CDR3 runs to 17 residues. CDR1 and CDR2 from the germline V gene are SGHAT and FQDESV (reference sequence). The CDR3 nucleotides read TGTGCCAGCAGCGTTCCCGGAACTAGCGGGACCAAAAACATTCGGTACTTC. Its protein product is CASSVPGTSGTKNIRYF.

In regard to this clonotype: The junction and the germline gene differ at one end; a read error may be behind it. V gene TRBV5-4 combines with J gene TRBJ2-1; 9 bases fit TRBD2. CDR1 SGHNT and CDR2 YYREEE come from the germline V gene (reference sequence). The CDR3 totals 16 residues. The CDR3 sequence: CASCFPLAGTYNERFF. Written as DNA, the CDR3 is TGTGCCAGCTGCTTTCCCCTAGCGGGGACCTACAATGAGCGGTTCTTC.

With regard to this clonotype: Relative to the germline gene, one junction end is altered; a read error may explain this. The DNA of the CDR3 is TGCGCCAGCAGCTTGGTTGGGGAGCCCTGCAATAAGCAGTTCTTC. Its translation is CASSLVGEPCNKQFF. This rearrangement joins TRBV5-1 to TRBJ2-1; D may be TRBD2 (5 bases). Germline V gene data show CDR1 as SGHRS and CDR2 as YFSETQ. CDR3 length: 15 amino acids.

With regard to this clonotype: Since the CDR3 does not end with the conserved phenylalanine or tryptophan, this likely comes from a read error. V gene TRBV11-3 combines with J gene TRBJ2-1; D is ambiguous. The CDR3 contains 12 residues. V lost 5 bases and J 8 bases, leaving 10 bases between the germline ends. CDR1 and CDR2 from the germline V gene are SGHNT and YENEEA. In nucleotides, the CDR3 is TGTGCCAGCAGCCTAAATGCCGATGAGCAGTTCCTC. Amino acids: CASSLNADEQFL.

About this clonotype: In this CDR3 the conserved last residue, phenylalanine or tryptophan, is missing, so a read error is likely. Because the CDR3's place on the DNA is in doubt, the DNA is left out and the CDR3 is given as listed by TCRdb. The V gene is TRBV7-8, the J gene TRBJ1-5; the table assigns TRBD1, which was not confirmed against the DNA. Germline loops: CDR1 SGHVS, CDR2 FQNEAQ. With termini counted, the CDR3 has 17 amino acids. Here the CDR3 reads CASSPMLMGANRQPQRL.

For this clonotype: At one end the junction does not follow the germline gene, possibly because of a read error. The chain combines TRBV29-1 with TRBJ2-1, with D possibly being TRBD2 (6 bases). CDR1 is SQVTM, CDR2 ANQGSEA, per germline. This CDR3 has 12 amino acids. The CDR3 sequence: CSVEDHAGEQFF. In DNA, the CDR3 is TGTAGCGTTGAGGACCATGCGGGAGAGCAGTTCTTC.

As for this clonotype: A read error may account for a junction end that differs from germline. V gene TRBV7-9 combines with J gene TRBJ2-5; possible D gene TRBD1, 5 bases. There are 16 residues in the CDR3. In germline, CDR1 is SEHNR, CDR2 FQNEAQ (reference sequence). As DNA, the CDR3 is TGTGACAGGAGCCCTCCTAGACGACGTGATGCGGAGACCCACTACTTC. This encodes CDRSPPRRRDAETHYF.

Concerning this clonotype itself: A read error is possible here, since a much larger clone lies one base away. This chain uses TRBV2 with TRBJ1-1; the D is unclear. The germline gives CDR1 SNHLY, CDR2 FYNNEI. CDR3 length: 11 residues. Trimming removed 3 bases from V and 10 bases from J, with 9 bases in between. CDR3 sequence reads: CASSDGLGAFF. In DNA form, the CDR3 reads TGTGCCAGCAGTGACGGCCTTGGAGCTTTCTTT.

This clonotype occurred once. At one of its ends the junction is not consistent with the germline gene, which may arise from a read error. The chain combines TRBV5-5 with TRBJ1-1, with D hard to call. Germline loops: CDR1 SGHKS, CDR2 YYEKEE (reference sequence). This CDR3 comprises 13 residues. CDR3 sequence reads: CASSFIRNTETFF. CDR3 DNA: TGTGCCAGCAGCTTCATTAGGAACACTGAAACTTTCTTT.

This CDR3 is CALAAYNEYFF. The CDR3, as DNA: TGTGCTCTAGCGGCTTACAATGAGTACTTCTTC. The chain joins TRBV6-1 to TRBJ2-1; 7 nucleotides line up with TRBD2. The CDR3 contains 11 residues. Germline V lookup: CDR1 MNHNS, CDR2 SASEGT.

Worth noting for this clonotype: At one of its ends the junction is not consistent with the germline gene, which may arise from a read error. The chain uses TRBV29-1 and TRBJ2-1; TRBD2 matches at 15 bases. The CDR3 has 17 amino acids. From germline, CDR1 is SQVTM and CDR2 ANQGSEA. Written as DNA, the CDR3 is TGCTGCGTTGATATAGGACTAGCGGGAGGGCCTAGGAATGAGCAGTTCTTC. This codes for CCVDIGLAGGPRNEQFF.